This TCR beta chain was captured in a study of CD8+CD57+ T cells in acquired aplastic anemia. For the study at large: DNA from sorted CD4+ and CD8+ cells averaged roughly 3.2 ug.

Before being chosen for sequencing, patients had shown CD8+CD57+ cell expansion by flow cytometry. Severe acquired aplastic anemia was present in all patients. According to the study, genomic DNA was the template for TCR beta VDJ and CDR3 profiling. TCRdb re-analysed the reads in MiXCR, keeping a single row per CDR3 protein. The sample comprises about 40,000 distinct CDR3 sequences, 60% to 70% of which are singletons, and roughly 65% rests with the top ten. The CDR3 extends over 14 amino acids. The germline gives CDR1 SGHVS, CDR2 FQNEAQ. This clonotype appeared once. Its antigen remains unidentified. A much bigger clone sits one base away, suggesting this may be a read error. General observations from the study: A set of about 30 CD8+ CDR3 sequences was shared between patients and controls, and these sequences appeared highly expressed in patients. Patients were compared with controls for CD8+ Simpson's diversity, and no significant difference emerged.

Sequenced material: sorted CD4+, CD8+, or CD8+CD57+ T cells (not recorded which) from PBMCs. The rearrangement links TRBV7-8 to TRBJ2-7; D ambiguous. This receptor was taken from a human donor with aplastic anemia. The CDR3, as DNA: TGCCCCAGCAGCCAAGGTCGTGGGGTATACGAGCAGTACTTC. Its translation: CPSSQGRGVYEQYF.